These 9 T cell receptor beta chains originate from one sample sequenced in a study of blood T cell repertoires in COVID-19. Libraries were prepared by immunoSEQ multiplex PCR; TCRdb keeps only in-frame clonotypes and omits some of them. This sample has 70,000 to 95,000 clones, with approximately 88% found just once. Input material: peripheral blood. All receptors come from a man between 65 and 85 years old with acute or convalescent COVID-19.

The chain couples TRBV19 to TRBJ1-4; 9 positions match TRBD1. Germline V CDR1 and CDR2: LNHDA, SQIVND (reference sequence). The V segment lost 3 bases and the J segment 4 bases; nucleotides outside the gene matches: 3. The CDR3 length is 15 residues. This CDR3 reads CASSIATGGNEKLFF. The CDR3 DNA reads TGTGCCAGTAGTATCGCGACAGGGGGTAATGAAAAACTGTTTTTT.

In its sample, this clone was seen once. The chain is built from TRBV12-3 or TRBV12-4 and TRBJ1-2; possible D gene TRBD1, 5 bases. V shed 5 bases and J shed 4 bases, with 11 bases lying between them. This CDR3 has 13 amino acids. The CDR3, as DNA: TGTGCCAGCAGTCTCGACAGATTCTATGGCTACACCTTC. Its protein is CASSLDRFYGYTF.

This chain connects TRBV24-1 to TRBJ1-2; D gene ambiguous. In germline, CDR1 is KGHDR, CDR2 SFDVKD. The CDR3 sequence is 13 residues long. Deletions cut 2 bases from V and 4 bases from J, with 7 bases between. Here the CDR3 DNA reads TGTGCCACCAGTGATTCCCGGGGCTATGGCTACACCTTC. Translated: CATSDSRGYGYTF.

The chain has TRBV5-5 and TRBJ1-1; TRBD1 might be the D (6 bases). The CDR3 contains 15 residues. The germline V gene has CDR1 SGHKS and CDR2 YYEKEE (reference sequence). The V end lost 1 base, the J end lost 1 base, and 11 bases lay between the germline ends. Written as DNA, the CDR3 is TGTGCCAGCAGCTTGATGGGACAATCGAACACTGAAGCTTTCTTT. This gives the protein CASSLMGQSNTEAFF.

The chain joins TRBV28 to TRBJ1-5, with a tentative D call TRBD1 (6 bases). The CDR3 totals 14 residues. Trimming took 1 base from V and 5 from J, leaving 9 bases between them. Germline CDR1 and CDR2: MDHEN and SYDVKM. In nucleotides, the CDR3 is TGTGCCAGCAGTTTATATGGGGGCCATCAGCCCCAGCATTTT. Amino acids: CASSLYGGHQPQHF.

V and J are TRBV10-1 and TRBJ2-7; 10 bases fit TRBD1. The junction had 3 bases not matched to a gene; V was cut back by 4 bases and J by 3 bases. Looked up from germline, CDR1 is WNHNN and CDR2 is SYGVQD (reference sequence). The CDR3 totals 14 residues. In DNA, the CDR3 is TGCGCCAGCAGTGCTGGACAGGGGGACTACGAGCAGTACTTC. Protein: CASSAGQGDYEQYF.

The rearrangement joins TRBV6-5 to TRBJ2-2; 8 bases fit TRBD1. Per germline, CDR1 MNHEY and CDR2 SVGAGI. The CDR3 runs to 13 residues. V dropped 7 bases and J dropped 4; count of bases not matched to a gene: 2. CDR3 sequence (DNA): TGTGCCAGCACCGGGACAGGCACCGGGGAGCTGTTTTTT. Encoded protein: CASTGTGTGELFF.

This chain links TRBV29-1 with TRBJ1-2, with D tentatively TRBD1 (5 bases). Trimming cost V 0 bases and J 2 bases, with 10 bases left between them. CDR3 length: 14 residues. The germline CDR1 and CDR2 sequences are SQVTM and ANQGSEA. Written as DNA, the CDR3 is TGCAGCGTTGAAGAAGGTGGGGGGAACTATGGCTACACCTTC. It codes for CSVEEGGGNYGYTF. Combining the CDR3 with reference TRBV29-1 and TRBJ1-2 gives the whole variable domain SAVISQKPSRDICQRGTSLTIQCQVDSQVTMMFWYRQQPGQSLTLIATANQGSEATYESGFVIDKFPISRPNLTFSTLTVSNMSPEDSSIYLCSVEEGGGNYGYTFGSGTRLTVV.

The rearrangement joins TRBV13 to TRBJ1-1, with D uncertain. Per the germline V gene, CDR1 is PRHDT and CDR2 is FYEKMQ (reference sequence). CDR3 size: 13 residues. V lost 8 bases to trimming and J lost 0 bases, with 10 bases between them. CDR3 bases: TGTGCCAGCGCGACGGGTATGAACACTGAAGCTTTCTTT. It specifies CASATGMNTEAFF.